The 19 T cell receptor beta chains reported below all come from one sample, sequenced in a study of CD8 T cells in Susac syndrome. An input of about 0.45 to 1 ug of RNA was subjected to reverse transcription using random hexamers. TCRdb reanalysed the immunoSEQ multiplex PCR reads using MiXCR and keeps one entry per CDR3 protein. The sample contains 140,000 to 150,000 distinct CDR3 sequences, 85% to 95% of which appear only once. Source material: CD4+ T cells from PBMCs. The receptors come from a human donor with multiple sclerosis.

The rearrangement uses TRBV20-1 and TRBJ2-1, with TRBD2 identical over 8 bases. This CDR3 region has 15 residues. CDR1 is DFQATT and CDR2 is SNEGSKA in the germline V gene (reference sequence). The V and J ends lost 3 bases and 1 base, in that order; junction bases with no gene match: 5. The CDR3 nucleotides are TGCAGTGCTAGTTTAGCGGGACCTTCCTACAATGAGCAGTTCTTC. Protein sequence: CSASLAGPSYNEQFF.

In DNA, the CDR3 is TGTGCCACCAGCAGAGATGGGGGCTTTAGAGAGCAGTTCTTC. As protein: CATSRDGGFREQFF. This sequence joins TRBV15 and TRBJ2-1; TRBD1 might be the D (6 bases). With 0 bases removed from V and 10 bases from J, the gap between germline ends came to 13 bases. CDR3 length equals 14 residues. Germline CDR1 and CDR2: LNHNV and YYDKDF (reference sequence).

V usage is TRBV29-1 and J usage is TRBJ1-5; D is ambiguous. V shed 4 bases and J shed 0 bases, with 4 bases lying between them. The germline CDR1 and CDR2 sequences are SQVTM and ANQGSEA. The CDR3 spans 12 residues. Here the CDR3 reads CSVGGSNQPQHF. The CDR3 DNA follows: TGCAGCGTTGGGGGTAGCAATCAGCCCCAGCATTTT.

The genes are TRBV29-1 and TRBJ1-2; TRBD1 is a possible D gene (6 bases). Germline CDR1 is SQVTM and CDR2 is ANQGSEA. This CDR3 comprises 11 residues. Trimming took 7 bases from V and 6 from J, leaving 12 bases between them. DNA of the CDR3: TGCAGCGCCGACAGGAATCATGGCTACACCTTC. This codes for CSADRNHGYTF. The complete variable domain, with remaining parts taken from reference TRBV29-1 and TRBJ1-2, reads SAVISQKPSRDICQRGTSLTIQCQVDSQVTMMFWYRQQPGQSLTLIATANQGSEATYESGFVIDKFPISRPNLTFSTLTVSNMSPEDSSIYLCSADRNHGYTFGSGTRLTVV.

This clonotype was counted a single time. The chain has TRBV20-1 and TRBJ1-2; D not resolved. The CDR3 extends over 11 amino acids. Deletions cut 3 bases from V and 7 bases from J, with 9 bases between. Germline V gene data show CDR1 as DFQATT and CDR2 as SNEGSKA (reference sequence). The CDR3 region is CSASLTPGYTF. The DNA of the CDR3 is TGCAGTGCTAGCTTAACCCCTGGCTACACCTTC.

This rearrangement joins TRBV4-3 to TRBJ1-2; 8 positions agree with TRBD1. CDR1 is LGHNA, CDR2 YSLEER, per germline. V lost 4 bases to trimming and J lost 8 bases; unmatched junction nucleotides: 6. The CDR3 spans 13 residues. CDR3 residues: CASSRGQGEGYTF. CDR3 nucleotide sequence: TGCGCCAGCAGCCGCGGACAGGGAGAAGGCTACACCTTC.

A single count supports this clonotype. J is TRBJ1-2 and V is TRBV20-1; 8 bases align to TRBD1. CDR1 and CDR2 from the germline V gene are DFQATT and SNEGSKA (reference sequence). This CDR3 has 14 residues. V shed 5 bases, J shed 4 bases, and the junction held 9 bases outside the gene matches. CDR3: CSAAGGQGVYGYTF. CDR3 bases: TGCAGTGCTGCAGGTGGACAGGGCGTCTATGGCTACACCTTC.

The CDR3 protein is CSARDGNQPQHF. Here the CDR3 DNA reads TGCAGTGCTCGGGACGGCAATCAGCCCCAGCATTTT. This chain joins TRBV20-1 and TRBJ1-5; a weak D match, TRBD1 (5 bases). V shed 5 bases and J shed 2 bases, with 7 bases lying between them. The CDR3 has 12 residues. Germline V gene data show CDR1 as DFQATT and CDR2 as SNEGSKA (reference sequence).

This chain uses TRBV3-1 with TRBJ2-1; possible D gene TRBD2, 5 bases. The germline V gene encodes CDR1 LGHDT and CDR2 YNNKEL (reference sequence). The CDR3 runs to 12 residues. Trimming removed 7 bases at V and 5 bases at J, with 9 bases between. DNA for the CDR3: TGTGCCAGCAATCGGGGTGACAATGAGCAGTTCTTC. Protein sequence: CASNRGDNEQFF.

The chain's CDR3 is CAWSPTGYEQYF. The CDR3 bases are TGTGCCTGGAGCCCGACAGGCTACGAGCAGTACTTC. This chain connects TRBV30 to TRBJ2-7, with a weak D call TRBD1 (6 bases). Germline assignment: CDR1 GTSNPN and CDR2 SVGIG (reference sequence). The CDR3 contains 12 residues. Trimming left V 3 bases short and J 3 bases short, with 9 bases between.

The V and J genes are TRBV4-3 and TRBJ1-2; D is ambiguous. Looked up from germline, CDR1 is LGHNA and CDR2 is YSLEER. Deletions cut 0 bases from V and 4 bases from J, with 9 bases between. The CDR3 is 14 residues long. CDR3 coding DNA: TGCGCCAGCAGCCAAGATCTAGTCTCCTATGGCTACACCTTC. This encodes CASSQDLVSYGYTF.

The chain joins TRBV20-1 to TRBJ2-7, with unresolved D. There are 13 residues in the CDR3. V was trimmed by 6 bases and J by 3 bases, leaving 15 bases between them. From germline, CDR1 is DFQATT and CDR2 SNEGSKA (reference sequence). The CDR3 DNA follows: TGCAGTGCCCCGGTTGGCGGCGGCTACGAGCAGTACTTC. It specifies CSAPVGGGYEQYF.

The chain has TRBV12-3 or TRBV12-4 and TRBJ2-7; tentative D call: TRBD1 (6 bases). The CDR3 is 14 amino acids. The V end lost 7 bases, the J end lost 6 bases, and 19 bases lay between the germline ends. CDR3 sequence (DNA): TGTGCCAGCACCCCCCTAGGGGGACGAGGCGAGCAGTACTTC. Translation: CASTPLGGRGEQYF.

The chain recombines TRBV9 with TRBJ1-5, with 7 bases fitting TRBD1. The J segment lost 3 bases and the V segment lost 3 bases, leaving 6 bases of the junction unmatched. CDR1 is SGDLS, CDR2 YYNGEE, per germline. The CDR3 runs to 15 residues. CDR3 nucleotides: TGTGCCAGCAGCGCCGCGGGACAGAACAATCAGCCCCAGCATTTT. This encodes CASSAAGQNNQPQHF. The full variable domain, with the rest looked up from reference TRBV9 and TRBJ1-5, is DSGVTQTPKHLITATGQRVTLRCSPRSGDLSVYWYQQSLDQGLQFLIQYYNGEERAKGNILERFSAQQFPDLHSELNLSSLELGDSALYFCASSAAGQNNQPQHFGDGTRLSIL.

The chain carries TRBV5-6 and TRBJ2-5; D uncertain. Germline-derived CDR1 and CDR2 are SGHDT and YYEEEE. Between the trimmed V and J ends, which lost 2 bases and 7 bases, there was a span of 3 bases. CDR3 length: 10 residues. The CDR3 here is CASSLATQYF. The CDR3 DNA follows: TGTGCCAGCAGCTTAGCGACCCAGTACTTC.

The V and J genes are TRBV20-1 and TRBJ2-5, with 12 bases that match TRBD2. The CDR3 sequence is 16 residues long. Germline V CDR1 and CDR2: DFQATT, SNEGSKA (reference sequence). After removal of 1 base from V and 2 bases from J, the junction contained 5 bases not matched to a gene. The CDR3, as DNA: TGCAGTGCTAGAGTCCCGCTAGCGGGGGGGCAAGAGACCCAGTACTTC. Translation gives CSARVPLAGGQETQYF.

The chain recombines TRBV15 with TRBJ1-2; TRBD1 might be the D (6 bases). Germline CDR1 reads LNHNV; CDR2 reads YYDKDF (reference sequence). V was pared by 1 base and J by 6 bases, with 15 bases between. The length of the CDR3 is 15 residues. The CDR3 sequence: CATSRVGQWTDGYTF. CDR3 nucleotide sequence: TGTGCCACCAGCAGAGTGGGGCAGTGGACAGATGGCTACACCTTC.

V usage is TRBV4-3 and J usage is TRBJ2-7; 10 bases map to TRBD2. The CDR3 has 16 amino acids. After removal of 1 base from V and 2 bases from J, the junction contained 5 bases not matched to a gene. Germline V lookup: CDR1 LGHNA, CDR2 YSLEER. The CDR3 region is CASSQAIAGGPYEQYF. CDR3 DNA sequence: TGCGCCAGCAGCCAAGCTATAGCGGGGGGTCCCTACGAGCAGTACTTC.

The chain couples TRBV2 to TRBJ2-2; TRBD2 is a possible D gene (5 bases). V was clipped by 3 bases and J by 9 bases, with 11 bases between them. Per germline, CDR1 SNHLY and CDR2 FYNNEI. This CDR3 is 13 amino acids long. Written as DNA, the CDR3 is TGTGCCAGCAGTGAGGAGGTGGGAAGGGAGCTGTTTTTT. It specifies CASSEEVGRELFF.